This is a list of T cell receptor beta chains from one sample in a study of blood T cell repertoires in COVID-19. Clones were read by immunoSEQ multiplex PCR, and TCRdb kept only the in-frame ones, dropping some. Here the sample spans approximately 310,000 clones, over 75% being singletons. Sequenced sample: peripheral blood. The receptors shown here come from a man aged 45 to 65 with active or convalescent COVID-19. The CDR3 runs from the conserved cysteine through the conserved F or W. A D gene is named only where the DNA matches it firmly. Not all rows give a size; the values are once, few, many and, for expanded clones, a class.

.,.,TRBV7-3,TRBJ2-2,CASSLMAQGGGTGELFF,TGTGCCAGCAGCCTAATGGCCCAGGGGGGAGGCACCGGGGAGCTGTTTTTT
.,.,TRBV2,TRBJ2-7,CASSQGKEHEQYF,TGTGCCAGCAGTCAAGGGAAGGAGCACGAGCAGTACTTC
.,.,TRBV4-3,TRBJ2-1,CASSQDHPPRGSYNEQFF,TGCGCCAGCAGCCAAGATCACCCCCCCAGGGGCTCCTACAATGAGCAGTTCTTC
once,.,TRBV5-1,TRBJ2-7,CASKGAISSYEQYF,TGCGCCAGCAAAGGAGCCATCAGCTCCTACGAGCAGTACTTC
.,TRBD2,TRBV28,TRBJ2-1,CASSLAGGPGNEQFF,TGTGCCAGCAGTTTAGCGGGAGGGCCTGGCAATGAGCAGTTCTTC
.,.,TRBV15,TRBJ1-1,CATSRDGWYLGGNTEAFF,TGTGCCACCAGCAGAGATGGATGGTATTTGGGGGGGAACACTGAAGCTTTCTTT
.,TRBD1,TRBV30,TRBJ1-1,CAWSEGTGWGSEAFF,TGTGCCTGGAGTGAAGGGACAGGGTGGGGTTCTGAAGCTTTCTTT
few,.,TRBV7-9,TRBJ2-7,CASSRTSSTPYEQYF,TGTGCCAGCAGCCGGACAAGTTCTACCCCCTACGAGCAGTACTTC
.,.,TRBV7-2,TRBJ1-5,CASSLASQGGQPQHF,TGTGCCAGCAGCTTAGCTTCTCAGGGCGGTCAGCCCCAGCATTTT
.,.,TRBV11-2,TRBJ2-3,CASRRQASTDTQYF,TGTGCCAGCAGAAGACAAGCTAGCACAGATACGCAGTATTTT
.,.,TRBV5-1,TRBJ2-7,CASRKTERSYEQYF,TGCGCCAGCAGAAAGACTGAACGCTCCTACGAGCAGTACTTC
once,.,TRBV5-1,TRBJ1-4,CASSFGGINEKLFF,TGCGCCAGCAGCTTTGGGGGCATTAATGAAAAACTGTTTTTT
.,.,TRBV3-1/TRBV3-2,TRBJ2-4,CASSQGAARAKNIQYF,TGTGCCAGCAGCCAAGGGGCAGCCAGAGCCAAAAACATTCAGTACTTC
.,.,TRBV10-3,TRBJ2-1,CAISDPPGLGYNEQFF,TGTGCCATCAGTGACCCCCCAGGGCTCGGGTACAATGAGCAGTTCTTC
.,TRBD1,TRBV29-1,TRBJ1-1,CSAGTGLTEAFF,TGCAGCGCTGGGACAGGGCTCACTGAAGCTTTCTTT
once,.,TRBV27,TRBJ1-2,CASSQGSFYGYTF,TGTGCCAGCAGCCAAGGGAGCTTCTATGGCTACACCTTC
once,TRBD1,TRBV10-3,TRBJ1-3,CAISERTLQGQGGGNTIYF,TGTGCCATCAGTGAGCGAACACTGCAGGGACAGGGCGGCGGAAACACCATATATTTT
.,.,TRBV5-4,TRBJ2-3,CASSQQQGTDTQYF,TGTGCCAGCAGCCAACAACAGGGCACAGATACGCAGTATTTT
.,.,TRBV5-4,TRBJ2-7,CASRRDSSYEQYF,TGTGCCAGCAGGCGGGACAGTTCCTACGAGCAGTACTTC
.,.,TRBV19,TRBJ2-3,CASSTQITDTQYF,TGTGCCAGTAGTACACAGATCACAGATACGCAGTATTTT
.,TRBD1,TRBV7-8,TRBJ2-5,CASSLMQGGQGRETQYF,TGTGCCAGCAGCTTAATGCAAGGAGGACAGGGCAGGGAGACCCAGTACTTC
.,TRBD1,TRBV7-8,TRBJ2-7,CASSSLGGGTSYEQYF,TGTGCCAGCAGCTCGTTAGGGGGCGGCACCTCCTACGAGCAGTACTTC
once,TRBD2,TRBV20-1,TRBJ2-5,CSNSGVETQYF,TGCAGTAATAGCGGGGTGGAGACCCAGTACTTC
few,TRBD1,TRBV19,TRBJ1-4,CASRTGTENEKLFF,TGTGCCAGTAGGACCGGGACAGAGAATGAAAAACTGTTTTTT
.,TRBD1,TRBV4-3,TRBJ1-3,CASSQDGTGGSVGNTIYF,TGCGCCAGCAGCCAAGATGGCACAGGGGGCAGTGTCGGAAACACCATATATTTT
once,TRBD1,TRBV28,TRBJ1-2,CASSLRVQGGDLYGYTF,TGTGCCAGCAGTTTAAGGGTCCAGGGGGGAGATCTCTATGGCTACACCTTC
.,.,TRBV28,TRBJ2-7,CASSLAGYEQYF,TGTGCCAGCAGTCTAGCCGGCTACGAGCAGTACTTC
.,.,TRBV5-4,TRBJ1-2,CASSDDNLYGYTF,TGTGCCAGCAGCGACGACAACCTCTATGGCTACACCTTC
.,.,TRBV6-1,TRBJ2-7,CASSEGDISYEQYF,TGTGCCAGCAGTGAAGGGGACATCTCCTACGAGCAGTACTTC
.,.,TRBV7-3,TRBJ2-6,CASSLTETLAGANVLTF,TGTGCCAGCAGCTTAACCGAGACTTTAGCTGGGGCCAACGTCCTGACTTTC
.,TRBD1,TRBV28,TRBJ1-2,CASSGTGFRDYGYTF,TGTGCCAGCAGTGGGACAGGGTTTAGGGACTATGGCTACACCTTC
few,TRBD1,TRBV5-5,TRBJ1-6,CASSSDRSYSPLHF,TGTGCCAGCAGTTCGGACAGGTCCTACTCACCCCTCCACTTT
.,TRBD2,TRBV9,TRBJ2-3,CASSGGTSGVRTDTQYF,TGTGCCAGCAGCGGAGGGACTAGCGGGGTTCGCACAGATACGCAGTATTTT
few,TRBD1,TRBV19,TRBJ2-5,CAAGQGSGETQYF,TGTGCCGCAGGACAGGGTTCGGGGGAGACCCAGTACTTC
.,TRBD1,TRBV10-3,TRBJ1-6,CAISARQGNSPLHF,TGTGCCATCAGTGCCAGACAGGGTAATTCACCCCTCCACTTT
.,.,TRBV24-1,TRBJ1-2,CATSDSKWEDGYTF,TGTGCCACCAGTGATTCAAAGTGGGAGGATGGCTACACCTTC
.,TRBD1,TRBV9,TRBJ2-3,CASSPGQGLGDTQYF,TGTGCCAGCAGTCCGGGACAGGGATTGGGAGATACGCAGTATTTT
.,TRBD2,TRBV7-9,TRBJ2-4,CASSPRAGGLIAKNIQYF,TGTGCCAGCAGCCCTCGGGCGGGGGGCCTGATAGCCAAAAACATTCAGTACTTC
.,.,TRBV28,TRBJ1-2,CASVGQTNYGYTF,TGTGCCAGCGTCGGACAGACTAACTATGGCTACACCTTC
.,TRBD1,TRBV10-3,TRBJ1-6,CAISESEPGQGGSPLHF,TGTGCCATCAGTGAGTCGGAACCGGGACAGGGAGGTTCACCCCTCCACTTT
.,TRBD2,TRBV30,TRBJ2-7,CAWTHSGGAYEQYF,TGTGCCTGGACCCACTCGGGGGGTGCATACGAGCAGTACTTC
.,TRBD1,TRBV11-1,TRBJ2-7,CASRGQAYEQYF,TGTGCCAGCAGGGGACAGGCTTACGAGCAGTACTTC
.,.,TRBV13,TRBJ1-1,CASSLGFGDPNTEAFF,TGTGCCAGCAGCTTAGGGTTTGGAGACCCGAACACTGAAGCTTTCTTT
.,TRBD1,TRBV5-1,TRBJ1-1,CASSLGDSTAEAFF,TGCGCCAGCAGCTTGGGGGACAGCACCGCGGAAGCTTTCTTT
.,TRBD1,TRBV5-7,TRBJ2-7,CASSLDTGTDIYEQYF,TGTGCCAGCAGCTTGGACACCGGGACAGATATCTACGAGCAGTACTTC
.,TRBD1,TRBV6-1,TRBJ1-5,CASSEGTGLSQPQHF,TGTGCCAGCAGTGAGGGGACAGGGTTAAGTCAGCCCCAGCATTTT
.,.,TRBV5-1,TRBJ1-2,CASSLGERYGYTF,TGCGCCAGCAGCTTGGGGGAGCGCTATGGCTACACCTTC
.,.,TRBV27,TRBJ1-1,CASSSSVGGAEAFF,TGTGCCAGCAGTTCTTCCGTGGGGGGAGCTGAAGCTTTCTTT
.,TRBD2,TRBV19,TRBJ2-7,CASSKGLAGVYEQYF,TGTGCCAGTAGTAAGGGACTAGCGGGAGTTTACGAGCAGTACTTC
.,TRBD1,TRBV30,TRBJ1-2,CAWGDRANYGYTF,TGTGCCTGGGGGGACAGGGCTAACTATGGCTACACCTTC
.,TRBD2,TRBV7-9,TRBJ2-7,CASSARTRRYEQYF,TGTGCCAGCAGCGCGAGGACTAGGCGGTACGAGCAGTACTTC
.,TRBD1,TRBV7-2,TRBJ1-5,CASSWTGYSQPQHF,TGTGCCAGCAGCTGGACAGGGTACAGCCAGCCCCAGCATTTT
.,.,TRBV7-9,TRBJ1-6,CASSLTGLGNSPLHF,TGTGCCAGCAGCTTAACAGGGTTGGGGAATTCACCCCTCCACTTT
once,TRBD2,TRBV24-1,TRBJ2-5,CATSDPGGEETQYF,TGTGCCACCAGTGATCCCGGGGGGGAAGAGACCCAGTACTTC
.,.,TRBV5-1,TRBJ1-3,CASSLDIRASGNTIYF,TGCGCCAGCAGCTTGGATATCAGGGCCTCTGGAAACACCATATATTTT
.,.,TRBV7-2,TRBJ2-5,CASSLSRETQYF,TGTGCCAGCAGCTTATCGAGAGAGACCCAGTACTTC
.,.,TRBV6-5,TRBJ1-2,CASSPNRVGYTF,TGTGCCAGCAGTCCTAACAGGGTTGGCTACACCTTC
.,.,TRBV3-1/TRBV3-2,TRBJ2-4,CASSYRAGKNIQYF,TGTGCCAGCAGCTACAGGGCCGGCAAAAACATTCAGTACTTC
.,TRBD2,TRBV6-5,TRBJ2-5,CASSPGTSGETQYF,TGTGCCAGCAGCCCCGGGACTAGCGGAGAGACCCAGTACTTC